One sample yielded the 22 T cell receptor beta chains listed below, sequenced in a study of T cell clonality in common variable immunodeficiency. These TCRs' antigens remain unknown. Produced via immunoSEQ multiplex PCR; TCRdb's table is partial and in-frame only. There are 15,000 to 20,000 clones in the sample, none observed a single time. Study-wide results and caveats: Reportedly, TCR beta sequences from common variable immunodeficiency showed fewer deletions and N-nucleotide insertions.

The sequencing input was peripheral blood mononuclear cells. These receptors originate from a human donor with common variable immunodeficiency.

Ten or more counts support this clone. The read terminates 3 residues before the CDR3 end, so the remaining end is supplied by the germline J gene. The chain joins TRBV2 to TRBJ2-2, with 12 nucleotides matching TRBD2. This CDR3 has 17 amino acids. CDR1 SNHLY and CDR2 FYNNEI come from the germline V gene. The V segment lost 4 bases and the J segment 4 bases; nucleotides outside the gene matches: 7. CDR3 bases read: TGTGCCAGCAGTGGGGGCCCACTAGCGGGGGGCACCGGGGAG. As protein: CASSGGPLAGGTGE. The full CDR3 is CASSGGPLAGGTGELFF.

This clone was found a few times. Partial CDR3 DNA: TGCGCCAGCAGCGATCCATTCGACAGAGGGCCCTACGAG. Amino acid sequence: CASSDPFDRGPYE. The entire CDR3 protein is CASSDPFDRGPYEQYF. V is TRBV5-1 and J is TRBJ2-7; D assignment may be TRBD1 or TRBD2 (5 bases each). From the germline J gene comes the end of the CDR3, since the read stops 3 residues before it. V lost 4 bases and J lost 2, with 19 bases in between. Germline V gene sequence: CDR1 SGHRS, CDR2 YFSETQ. CDR3 size: 16 residues. Together with reference TRBV5-1 and TRBJ2-7, the CDR3 gives the full variable domain: KAGVTQTPRYLIKTRGQQVTLSCSPISGHRSVSWYQQTPGQGLQFLFEYFSETQRNKGNFPGRFSGRQFSNSRSEMNVSTLELGDSALYLCASSDPFDRGPYEQYFGPGTRLTVT.

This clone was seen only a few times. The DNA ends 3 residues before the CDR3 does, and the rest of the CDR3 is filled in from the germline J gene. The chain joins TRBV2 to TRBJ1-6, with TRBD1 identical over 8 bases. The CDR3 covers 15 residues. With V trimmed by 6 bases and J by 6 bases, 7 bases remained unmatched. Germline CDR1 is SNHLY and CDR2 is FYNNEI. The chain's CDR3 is CASRDWTGPNSPLHF. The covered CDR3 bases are TGTGCCAGCAGGGACTGGACAGGGCCTAATTCACCC.

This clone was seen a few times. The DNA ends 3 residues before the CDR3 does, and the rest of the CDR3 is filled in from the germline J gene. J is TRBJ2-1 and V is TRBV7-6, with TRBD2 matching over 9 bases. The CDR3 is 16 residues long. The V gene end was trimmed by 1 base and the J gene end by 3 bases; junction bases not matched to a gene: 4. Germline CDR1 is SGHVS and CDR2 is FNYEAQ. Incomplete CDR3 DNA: TGTGCCAGCAGCTTAGACACAGCGGGGGGCTACAATGAG. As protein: CASSLDTAGGYNE. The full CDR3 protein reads CASSLDTAGGYNEQFF.

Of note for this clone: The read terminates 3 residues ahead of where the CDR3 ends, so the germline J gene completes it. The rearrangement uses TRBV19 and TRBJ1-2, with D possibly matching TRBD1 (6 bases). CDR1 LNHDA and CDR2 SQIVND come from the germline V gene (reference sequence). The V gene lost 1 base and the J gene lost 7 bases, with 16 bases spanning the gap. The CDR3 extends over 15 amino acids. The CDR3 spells CASSIAGQRVGGYTF. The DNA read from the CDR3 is TGTGCCAGTAGTATAGCCGGACAGAGAGTAGGTGGC.

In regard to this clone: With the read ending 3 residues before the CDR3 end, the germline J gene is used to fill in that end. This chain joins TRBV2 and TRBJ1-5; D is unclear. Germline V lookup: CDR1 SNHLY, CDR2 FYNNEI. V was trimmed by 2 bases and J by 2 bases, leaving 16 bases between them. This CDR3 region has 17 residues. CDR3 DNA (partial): TGTGCCAGCAGTGAATTGAGGGCCCCTGTTCGCAATCAGCCC. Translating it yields CASSELRAPVRNQP. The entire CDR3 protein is CASSELRAPVRNQPQHF.

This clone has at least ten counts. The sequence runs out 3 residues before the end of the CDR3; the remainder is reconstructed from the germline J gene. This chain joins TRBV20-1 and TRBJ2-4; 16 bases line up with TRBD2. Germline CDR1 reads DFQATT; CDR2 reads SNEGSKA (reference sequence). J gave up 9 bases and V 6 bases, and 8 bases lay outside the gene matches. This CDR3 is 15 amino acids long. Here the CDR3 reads CSAPGLAGGVFIQYF. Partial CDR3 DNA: TGCAGTGCCCCGGGACTAGCGGGGGGGGTGTTCATT.

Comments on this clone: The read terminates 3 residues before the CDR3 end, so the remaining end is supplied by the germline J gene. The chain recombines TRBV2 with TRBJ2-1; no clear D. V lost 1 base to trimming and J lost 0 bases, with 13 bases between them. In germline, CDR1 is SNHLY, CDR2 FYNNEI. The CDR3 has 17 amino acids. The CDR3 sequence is CASSEGAGVISYNEQFF. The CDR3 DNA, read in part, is TGTGCCAGCAGTGAAGGCGCAGGCGTCATCTCCTACAATGAG.

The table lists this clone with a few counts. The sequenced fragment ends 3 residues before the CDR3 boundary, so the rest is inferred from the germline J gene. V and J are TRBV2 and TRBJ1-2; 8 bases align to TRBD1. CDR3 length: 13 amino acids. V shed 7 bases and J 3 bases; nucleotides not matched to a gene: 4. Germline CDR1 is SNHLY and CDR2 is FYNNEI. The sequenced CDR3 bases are TGTGCCAGCAACACAGGGGGGGACTATGGC. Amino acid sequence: CASNTGGDYG. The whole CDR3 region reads CASNTGGDYGYTF.

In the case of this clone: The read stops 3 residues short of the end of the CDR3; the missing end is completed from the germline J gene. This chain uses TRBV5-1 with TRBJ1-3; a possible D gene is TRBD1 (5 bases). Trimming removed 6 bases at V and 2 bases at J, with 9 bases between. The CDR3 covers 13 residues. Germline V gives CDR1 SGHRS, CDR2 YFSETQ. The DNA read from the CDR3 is TGCGCCAGCACGGACACCGCTGGAAACACC. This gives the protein CASTDTAGNT. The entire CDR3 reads CASTDTAGNTIYF.

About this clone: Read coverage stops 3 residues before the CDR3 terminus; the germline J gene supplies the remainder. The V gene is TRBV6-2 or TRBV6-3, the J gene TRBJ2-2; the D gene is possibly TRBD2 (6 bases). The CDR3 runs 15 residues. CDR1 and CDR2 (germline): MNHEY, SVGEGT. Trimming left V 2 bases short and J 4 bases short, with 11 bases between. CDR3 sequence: CASSYLAGITGELFF. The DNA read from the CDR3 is TGTGCCAGCAGTTACCTGGCGGGGATCACCGGGGAG.

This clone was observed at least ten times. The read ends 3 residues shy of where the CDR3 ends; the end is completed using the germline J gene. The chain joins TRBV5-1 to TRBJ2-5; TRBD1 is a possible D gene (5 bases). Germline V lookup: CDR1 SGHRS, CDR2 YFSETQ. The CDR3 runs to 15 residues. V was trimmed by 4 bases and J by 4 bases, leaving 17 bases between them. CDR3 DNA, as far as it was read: TGCGCCAGCAGCCCAGTTGAGAAGGGGTTAGAGACC. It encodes CASSPVEKGLET. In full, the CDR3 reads CASSPVEKGLETQYF.

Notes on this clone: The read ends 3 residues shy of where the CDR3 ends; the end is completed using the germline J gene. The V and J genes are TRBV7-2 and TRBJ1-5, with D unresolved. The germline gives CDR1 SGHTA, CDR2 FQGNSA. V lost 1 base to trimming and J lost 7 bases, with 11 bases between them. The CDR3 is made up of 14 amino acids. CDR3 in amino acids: CASSLDTGGQPQHF. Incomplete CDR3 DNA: TGTGCCAGCAGCTTAGATACGGGTGGCCAGCCC.

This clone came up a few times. The sequenced part of the CDR3 DNA is TGCGCCAGCAGCTTGGACTCCGACTACGAG. This gives the protein CASSLDSDYE. The whole CDR3 sequence reads CASSLDSDYEQYF. The V gene is TRBV5-1, the J gene TRBJ2-7, with D hard to call. The read is 3 residues too short to cover the CDR3 end, so that end is filled in from the germline J gene. V was cut by 0 bases and J by 3 bases, with 7 bases left in between. CDR1 and CDR2 from the germline V gene are SGHRS and YFSETQ. The CDR3 has 13 amino acids.

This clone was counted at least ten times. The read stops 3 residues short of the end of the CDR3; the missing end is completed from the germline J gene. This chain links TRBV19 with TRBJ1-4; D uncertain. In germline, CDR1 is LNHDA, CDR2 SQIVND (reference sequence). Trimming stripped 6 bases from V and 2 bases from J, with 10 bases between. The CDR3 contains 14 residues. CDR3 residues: CASSSQATNEKLFF. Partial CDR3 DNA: TGTGCCAGTAGCTCCCAGGCGACTAATGAAAAA.

CDR3: CASSFVTSLGYEQYF. CDR3 DNA, as far as it was read: TGTGCCAGCAGCTTCGTGACTAGTTTAGGGTACGAG. This chain connects TRBV7-9 to TRBJ2-7; tentative D call: TRBD2 (6 bases). Sequencing ends 3 residues short of the CDR3 end; the germline J gene provides the rest. The CDR3 totals 15 residues. V gave up 3 bases and J gave up 4 bases, with 16 bases separating them. The germline V gene encodes CDR1 SEHNR and CDR2 FQNEAQ (reference sequence).

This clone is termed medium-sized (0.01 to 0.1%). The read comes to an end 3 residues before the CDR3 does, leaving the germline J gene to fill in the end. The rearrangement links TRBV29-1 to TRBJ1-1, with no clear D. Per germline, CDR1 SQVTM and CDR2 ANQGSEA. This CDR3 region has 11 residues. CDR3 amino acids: CSVAGVMGAFF. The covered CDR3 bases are TGCAGCGTTGCCGGGGTAATGGGT.

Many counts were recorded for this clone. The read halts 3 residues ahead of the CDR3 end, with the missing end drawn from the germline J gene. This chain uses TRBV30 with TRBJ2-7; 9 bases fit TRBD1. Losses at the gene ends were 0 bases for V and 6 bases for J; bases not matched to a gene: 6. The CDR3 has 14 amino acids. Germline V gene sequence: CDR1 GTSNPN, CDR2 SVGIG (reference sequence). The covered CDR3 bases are TGTGCCTGGAGTGTCACAGGGGGCCGCGGCGAG. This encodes CAWSVTGGRGE. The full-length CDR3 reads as CAWSVTGGRGEQYF.

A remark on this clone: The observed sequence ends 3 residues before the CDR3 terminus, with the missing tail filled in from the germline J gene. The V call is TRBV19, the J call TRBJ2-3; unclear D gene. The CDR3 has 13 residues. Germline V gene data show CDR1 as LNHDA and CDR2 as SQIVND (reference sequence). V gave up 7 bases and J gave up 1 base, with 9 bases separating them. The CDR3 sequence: CASTQPGTDTQYF. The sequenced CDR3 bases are TGTGCCAGTACCCAACCGGGCACAGATACG.

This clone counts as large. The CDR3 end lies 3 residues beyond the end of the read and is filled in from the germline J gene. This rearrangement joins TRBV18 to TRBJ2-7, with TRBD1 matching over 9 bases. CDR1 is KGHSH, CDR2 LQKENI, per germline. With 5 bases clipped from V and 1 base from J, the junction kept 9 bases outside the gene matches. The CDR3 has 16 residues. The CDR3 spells CASSSTGTGRSYEQYF. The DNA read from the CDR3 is TGTGCCAGCTCATCAACCGGGACAGGGAGGTCCTACGAG.

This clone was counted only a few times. The DNA read from the CDR3 is TGTGCCAGCTCACCCCCCCCGGGACTAGCGGGGGGGCTGAGCACAGATACG. It is translated as CASSPPPGLAGGLSTDT. The entire CDR3 sequence reads CASSPPPGLAGGLSTDTQYF. The genes are TRBV18 and TRBJ2-3; 16 bases align to TRBD2. The read terminates 3 residues before the CDR3 end, so the remaining end is supplied by the germline J gene. V lost 3 bases and J lost 0; bases outside the gene matches: 9. Looked up from germline, CDR1 is KGHSH and CDR2 is LQKENI. The CDR3 runs 20 residues.

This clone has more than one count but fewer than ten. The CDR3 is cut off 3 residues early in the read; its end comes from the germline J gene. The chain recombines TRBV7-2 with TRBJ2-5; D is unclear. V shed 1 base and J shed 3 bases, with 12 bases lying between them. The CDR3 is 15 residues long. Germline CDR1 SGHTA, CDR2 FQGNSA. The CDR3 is CASSLVFGTEETQYF. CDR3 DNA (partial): TGTGCCAGCAGCTTAGTTTTTGGAACAGAAGAGACC.